One and the same sample provided the 22 T cell receptor beta chains below, sequenced in a study of Graves' ophthalmopathy and Graves' hyperthyroidism. RNA transcripts were the template, and TCR beta CDR3 regions were amplified from them. RT-PCR in the first round used HTBI primers; a second-round multiplex PCR followed. TCRdb passed the multiplex PCR reads through MiXCR, listing each CDR3 protein once. The sample includes over a million distinct CDR3 sequences, 35% to 40% of them seen just once. The specimen was peripheral blood or thyroid tissue (not recorded which). All receptors come from an adult man with Graves' hyperthyroidism.

This clonotype was seen many times. The J gene is TRBJ1-1, the V gene TRBV6-5; D gene uncertain. The ends were cut back, 10 bases at V and 2 bases at J, with 14 bases in the middle. Germline loops: CDR1 MNHEY, CDR2 SVGAGI. This CDR3 contains 13 residues. The CDR3 spells CATARQLNTEAFF. For the CDR3, the DNA is TGTGCCACGGCAAGGCAGTTAAACACTGAAGCTTTCTTT.

J is TRBJ1-5 and V is TRBV7-3; D perhaps matches TRBD1 (5 bases). CDR3 length: 15 residues. The ends were cut back, 5 bases at V and 5 bases at J, with 16 bases in the middle. Per the germline V gene, CDR1 is SGHTA and CDR2 is FQGTGA. CDR3 nucleotides: TGTGCCAGCAGCCCCCGTTGGGGGAGAGATCAGCCCCAGCATTTT. Protein: CASSPRWGRDQPQHF. Full variable domain (missing parts from reference TRBV7-3 and TRBJ1-5): GAGVSQTPSNKVTEKGKYVELRCDPISGHTALYWYRQSLGQGPEFLIYFQGTGAADDSGLPNDRFFAVRPEGSVSTLKIQRTERGDSAVYLCASSPRWGRDQPQHFGDGTRLSIL.

This clonotype was counted ten times or more. The rearrangement joins TRBV24-1 to TRBJ1-5; weak D call: TRBD1 (5 bases). The CDR3 is 15 residues long. Germline CDR1 KGHDR, CDR2 SFDVKD. The V end lost 4 bases, the J end lost 3 bases, and 12 bases lay between the germline ends. The CDR3 here is CATSDPGANNQPQHF. The CDR3 DNA follows: TGTGCCACCAGTGACCCCGGGGCTAACAATCAGCCCCAGCATTTT.

This rearrangement joins TRBV11-2 to TRBJ2-7, with a tentative D call TRBD1 (5 bases). V gave up 1 base and J gave up 7 bases, with 8 bases separating them. The CDR3 extends over 12 amino acids. CDR1 and CDR2 (germline): SGHAT, FQNNGV. CDR3 coding DNA: TGTGCCAGCAGCTTAGCCTACAGGGAGCAGTACTTC. This codes for CASSLAYREQYF.

The chain employs TRBV12-3 or TRBV12-4 and TRBJ2-5, with 8 bases aligning to TRBD2. The trim removed 8 bases at V and 1 base at J, leaving 6 bases unmatched. This CDR3 has 14 amino acids. CDR3 sequence reads: CASGVAGSQETQYF. DNA for the CDR3: TGTGCCAGCGGGGTAGCGGGGAGCCAAGAGACCCAGTACTTC.

This clonotype was seen repeatedly, ten times or more. This sequence joins TRBV5-1 and TRBJ1-6; D uncertain. This CDR3 spans 14 amino acids. V gave up 0 bases and J gave up 12 bases, with 13 bases separating them. Germline loops: CDR1 SGHRS, CDR2 YFSETQ. The CDR3 here is CASSLDSSRGPLHF. The CDR3 bases are TGCGCCAGCAGCTTGGATAGCAGCCGGGGACCCCTCCACTTT.

The chain recombines TRBV7-3 with TRBJ2-3, with D unclear. The CDR3 consists of 16 residues. V lost 5 bases, J lost 2 bases, and 17 bases lay in between. Germline loops: CDR1 SGHTA, CDR2 FQGTGA. CDR3: CASSHGRFRDTDTQYF. In nucleotides, the CDR3 is TGTGCCAGCAGCCATGGTCGGTTTAGGGACACAGATACGCAGTATTTT.

This clonotype was counted ten times or more. The chain is built from TRBV15 and TRBJ2-7; D is perhaps TRBD1 (6 bases). Deletions cut 0 bases from V and 5 bases from J, with 14 bases between. There are 15 residues in the CDR3. Germline CDR1 reads LNHNV; CDR2 reads YYDKDF (reference sequence). The CDR3 bases are TGTGCCACCAGCAGAGATCTTGGGCAGGGGAACGAGCAGTACTTC. This translates into CATSRDLGQGNEQYF.

This clonotype was seen ten or more times. J is TRBJ2-7 and V is TRBV9; D is unresolved. Trimming removed 0 bases from V and 4 bases from J, with 11 bases in between. The germline V gene encodes CDR1 SGDLS and CDR2 YYNGEE. The CDR3 runs 14 residues. CDR3 residues: CASSVGTVGYEQYF. CDR3 sequence (DNA): TGTGCCAGCAGCGTAGGTACAGTAGGTTACGAGCAGTACTTC.

In regard to this clonotype: This may arise from a read error, as a much more abundant clone is one base away. The V call is TRBV2, the J call TRBJ2-7; 13 bases agree with TRBD2. This CDR3 contains 15 residues. The junction had 9 bases not matched to a gene; V was cut back by 6 bases and J by 7 bases. CDR1 and CDR2 (germline): SNHLY, FYNNEI. The CDR3 loop reads CASRRGLAGVGEQYF. Written as DNA, the CDR3 is TGTGCCAGCAGGCGCGGACTAGCGGGAGTTGGAGAGCAGTACTTC.

This clonotype showed up many times. The chain is built from TRBV19 and TRBJ2-2; D may be TRBD1 (6 bases). Trimming removed 5 bases from V and 6 bases from J, with 10 bases in between. CDR1 and CDR2 from the germline V gene are LNHDA and SQIVND (reference sequence). CDR3 length equals 13 residues. This chain's CDR3 is CASSPNRAGELFF. As DNA, the CDR3 is TGTGCCAGTAGTCCGAACAGGGCCGGGGAGCTGTTTTTT.

J is TRBJ2-7 and V is TRBV6-2 or TRBV6-3; D is possibly TRBD1 (5 bases). Between the trimmed V and J ends, which lost 10 bases and 6 bases, there was a span of 13 bases. The V gene's germline CDR1 is MNHEY and CDR2 SVGEGT. The CDR3 totals 11 residues. The CDR3 here is CATKSGREQYF. The CDR3 nucleotides read TGTGCCACCAAATCAGGGCGCGAGCAGTACTTC.

This clonotype was counted at least ten times. This chain uses TRBV29-1 with TRBJ1-2, with D maybe TRBD1 (6 bases). The V end lost 4 bases, the J end lost 2 bases, and 8 bases lay between the germline ends. There are 12 residues in the CDR3. Germline values: CDR1 SQVTM, CDR2 ANQGSEA. CDR3 in amino acids: CSVGDKNYGYTF. CDR3 DNA: TGCAGCGTTGGGGACAAAAACTATGGCTACACCTTC.

With respect to this clonotype: This clone may be a read error of a much larger clone one base away. This chain connects TRBV10-3 to TRBJ2-6, with TRBD2 matching over 11 bases. Germline V gene sequence: CDR1 ENHRY, CDR2 SYGVKD. This CDR3 comprises 16 residues. The CDR3: CASTSGSNTGANVRTF. Here the CDR3 DNA reads TGTGCCTCAACTAGCGGGAGCAATACTGGGGCCAACGTCCGGACTTTC.

This clonotype showed up just a few times. The rearrangement links TRBV6-6 to TRBJ1-6, with 7 bases aligning to TRBD1. V lost 0 bases, J lost 7 bases, and 9 bases stayed unmatched. CDR1 and CDR2 from the germline V gene are MNHNY and SVGAGI (reference sequence). The CDR3 is 17 amino acids. CDR3 DNA sequence: TGTGCCAGCAGTTACTCGCCGACAGGGATAAAGAATTCACCCCTCCACTTT. Its protein is CASSYSPTGIKNSPLHF.

The count of this clonotype is one. The junction differs from germline at one of its ends, possibly a read error. V and J are TRBV14 and TRBJ2-2; D not resolved. CDR1 is SGHDN, CDR2 FVKESK, per germline. The CDR3 has 13 amino acids. For the CDR3, the DNA is TGTGCCAGCGGCCAGTCGGTGGCCGGGGAGCTGTTTTTT. This encodes CASGQSVAGELFF.

This clonotype was recorded a few times. The J gene is TRBJ2-7, the V gene TRBV20-1; D gene unclear. The ends were cut back, 6 bases at V and 2 bases at J, with 14 bases in the middle. The CDR3 sequence is 13 residues long. Looked up from germline, CDR1 is DFQATT and CDR2 is SNEGSKA (reference sequence). CDR3 sequence (DNA): TGCAGTGCCCACAAATACCCGACCTACGAGCAGTACTTC. Protein product: CSAHKYPTYEQYF.

This clonotype was detected ten times or more. This chain links TRBV10-3 with TRBJ2-7; no firm D call. CDR1 ENHRY and CDR2 SYGVKD come from the germline V gene. This CDR3 is 13 amino acids long. V shed 6 bases and J shed 3 bases, with 12 bases lying between them. CDR3 in amino acids: CAIREHTLYEQYF. CDR3 bases: TGTGCCATCAGGGAACATACACTCTACGAGCAGTACTTC.

A few counts support this clonotype. The chain recombines TRBV5-6 with TRBJ2-7, with 9 bases fitting TRBD1. The V and J ends lost 2 bases and 2 bases, in that order; junction bases with no gene match: 8. The length of the CDR3 is 16 residues. Per the germline V gene, CDR1 is SGHDT and CDR2 is YYEEEE. CDR3 coding DNA: TGTGCCAGCAGCTTAATCCGGGACAGGGTCACCTACGAGCAGTACTTC. Its protein is CASSLIRDRVTYEQYF.

This clonotype was counted a few times. V and J are TRBV6-5 and TRBJ2-7; D is uncertain. Trimming took 5 bases from V and 7 from J, leaving 12 bases between them. CDR1 and CDR2 (germline): MNHEY, SVGAGI. The CDR3 sequence is 12 residues long. CDR3 loop: CASSQAGVEQYF. The CDR3 nucleotides read TGTGCCAGCAGTCAGGCCGGAGTAGAGCAGTACTTC.

This chain links TRBV29-1 with TRBJ1-2; tentative D call: TRBD1 (5 bases). The CDR3 has 12 residues. From germline, CDR1 is SQVTM and CDR2 ANQGSEA. Here the CDR3 reads CSEGQGSYGYTF. The CDR3 DNA reads as TGCAGTGAAGGTCAGGGCAGCTATGGCTACACCTTC.

The sample holds many counts of this clonotype. J is TRBJ1-5 and V is TRBV6-2 or TRBV6-3; D not certain. CDR1 and CDR2 from the germline V gene are MNHEY and SVGEGT. The CDR3 is 14 amino acids. V was pared by 7 bases and J by 6 bases, with 16 bases between. The CDR3 reads CASTTGGPLQPQHF. The CDR3 DNA reads as TGTGCCAGCACCACGGGCGGGCCACTTCAGCCCCAGCATTTT.